This T cell receptor beta chain was captured by sequencing in a study of cytomegalovirus exposure and HLA in healthy donors listed by TCRdb under 2017. About the study as a whole: According to a later analysis, one platform produced both the roughly 110 validation repertoires and the roughly 640 repertoires of the first cohort. The study was designed to test whether signatures of past pathogen exposure could be identified by cataloging public T cell receptors. High-throughput TCR immunosequencing, statistical association of individual TCRs with disease status, and machine learning were combined to predict cytomegalovirus infection status. In addition to the first cohort of around 670 subjects, a separate validation cohort of approximately 110 different subjects was used.

The donors were included in the validation cohort of over a hundred subjects, a group kept apart from the roughly 690-subject first cohort. The CDR1 and CDR2 encoded by the germline V gene are LGHNA and YSLEER. V is pruned by 2 bases and J by 4 bases, leaving 4 bases of the junction without a gene match. Reading from cysteine to phenylalanine, the CDR3 counts 15 amino acids. Only the CDR3 DNA stays, 45 bases, in frame from base 1. With regard to this clone: It lacks a known antigen. Base qualities are not provided; no much larger clone lies one nucleotide away.

The investigation overall reported the following: Three of the identified cytomegalovirus-associated TCR beta chains were confirmed in vitro to be specific for cytomegalovirus antigens. Subsequent analysis determined that TCRs grouped into clusters in the first cohort also showed a tendency toward co-occurrence across the roughly 120 validation repertoires, and about 93% of cluster scores exceeded 0. The classifier was reported to diagnose cytomegalovirus status with high specificity and sensitivity in both the original cohort and the validation cohort. According to the authors, the approach could potentially be generalized to other disease states and immunological phenotypes. A later analysis lacked HLA typing for the validation cohort, so it scored co-occurrence in that cohort across all 110 or so repertoires. Across donors, most TCR sequences were observed very rarely, whereas some public TCRs were present in many individuals. The study gave a list of some 150 TCR beta chains associated with cytomegalovirus.

Library construction relied on the immunoSEQ multiplex PCR assay. Per the source publication's procedure: To diagnose cytomegalovirus status from the catalog of TCR beta chain sequences, a statistical classification framework was built. TCRdb carries this immuneACCESS record with in-frame sequences only. Its versions omit some clonotypes, under half of them owing to an unresolved V gene in the studies checked, with the rest unexplained. The V and J calls and clone size are taken from that table; D and trimming were inferred from the DNA. The sample table records 100,000 to 120,000 clones; approximately 89% of these occur just once. Of the sample, around 1.8% falls within the top ten clones.

The sample taken for sequencing was PBMCs. The origin of this receptor is a woman aged 18-29 years in good health and CMV-seronegative. In this chain, TRBV4-3 is recombined with TRBJ1-1, and 10 junction bases match TRBD1. The CDR3 region reads CASSQQGQGSTEAFF. The base sequence is TGCGCCAGCAGCCAACAGGGACAGGGGAGCACTGAAGCTTTCTTT.